This T cell receptor (beta chain) is drawn from a study of blood T cell repertoires in COVID-19. Study-level information: T cells, B-cell-depleted T cells, or PBMCs provided the cDNA or gDNA that served as material.

Original analysis: Nucleated cell number was recorded as an estimate derived from reference gene primer amplification. The assay was immunoSEQ multiplex PCR, and TCRdb's table has in-frame clones only and misses some. V and J calls and clone size are given by that table; D and trimming were obtained from the DNA. The table lists under 300,000 clones, approximately 86% of them singletons. Sequencing input: peripheral blood. The receptor was derived from a woman in her 70s with COVID-19, enrolled during active disease.

This CDR3 is CASSTRHNPPPSTDTQYF. CDR3 DNA sequence: TGTGCCAGCAGCACCCGACATAATCCCCCCCCTAGCACAGATACGCAGTATTTT. The rearrangement uses TRBV9 and TRBJ2-3; D gene unclear. In germline, CDR1 is SGDLS, CDR2 YYNGEE. Trimming cost V 4 bases and J 0 bases, with 21 bases left between them. The CDR3 has 18 amino acids. The full variable domain, rest sourced from reference TRBV9 and TRBJ2-3, is DSGVTQTPKHLITATGQRVTLRCSPRSGDLSVYWYQQSLDQGLQFLIQYYNGEERAKGNILERFSAQQFPDLHSELNLSSLELGDSALYFCASSTRHNPPPSTDTQYFGPGTRLTVL.